The clone carrying this TCR beta chain was seen once. Sequenced by immunoSEQ multiplex PCR; TCRdb stores in-frame clones only, minus some. Here the sample spans around 300,000 clones, about 90% being singletons. The sample is drawn from a study of cytomegalovirus exposure and HLA in healthy donors. Germline CDR1 reads MGHDK; CDR2 reads SYGVNS. This CDR3 contains 13 residues. The ends were cut back, 2 bases at V and 8 bases at J, with 12 bases in the middle. The receptor was isolated from a woman aged 25 to 39 in good health and CMV-seropositive. The source material was PBMCs. This chain connects TRBV25-1 to TRBJ1-2; D perhaps matches TRBD1 (5 bases). CDR3 amino acids: CASSEHGDGGYTF. DNA of the CDR3: TGTGCCAGCAGTGAACACGGGGACGGAGGCTACACCTTC.